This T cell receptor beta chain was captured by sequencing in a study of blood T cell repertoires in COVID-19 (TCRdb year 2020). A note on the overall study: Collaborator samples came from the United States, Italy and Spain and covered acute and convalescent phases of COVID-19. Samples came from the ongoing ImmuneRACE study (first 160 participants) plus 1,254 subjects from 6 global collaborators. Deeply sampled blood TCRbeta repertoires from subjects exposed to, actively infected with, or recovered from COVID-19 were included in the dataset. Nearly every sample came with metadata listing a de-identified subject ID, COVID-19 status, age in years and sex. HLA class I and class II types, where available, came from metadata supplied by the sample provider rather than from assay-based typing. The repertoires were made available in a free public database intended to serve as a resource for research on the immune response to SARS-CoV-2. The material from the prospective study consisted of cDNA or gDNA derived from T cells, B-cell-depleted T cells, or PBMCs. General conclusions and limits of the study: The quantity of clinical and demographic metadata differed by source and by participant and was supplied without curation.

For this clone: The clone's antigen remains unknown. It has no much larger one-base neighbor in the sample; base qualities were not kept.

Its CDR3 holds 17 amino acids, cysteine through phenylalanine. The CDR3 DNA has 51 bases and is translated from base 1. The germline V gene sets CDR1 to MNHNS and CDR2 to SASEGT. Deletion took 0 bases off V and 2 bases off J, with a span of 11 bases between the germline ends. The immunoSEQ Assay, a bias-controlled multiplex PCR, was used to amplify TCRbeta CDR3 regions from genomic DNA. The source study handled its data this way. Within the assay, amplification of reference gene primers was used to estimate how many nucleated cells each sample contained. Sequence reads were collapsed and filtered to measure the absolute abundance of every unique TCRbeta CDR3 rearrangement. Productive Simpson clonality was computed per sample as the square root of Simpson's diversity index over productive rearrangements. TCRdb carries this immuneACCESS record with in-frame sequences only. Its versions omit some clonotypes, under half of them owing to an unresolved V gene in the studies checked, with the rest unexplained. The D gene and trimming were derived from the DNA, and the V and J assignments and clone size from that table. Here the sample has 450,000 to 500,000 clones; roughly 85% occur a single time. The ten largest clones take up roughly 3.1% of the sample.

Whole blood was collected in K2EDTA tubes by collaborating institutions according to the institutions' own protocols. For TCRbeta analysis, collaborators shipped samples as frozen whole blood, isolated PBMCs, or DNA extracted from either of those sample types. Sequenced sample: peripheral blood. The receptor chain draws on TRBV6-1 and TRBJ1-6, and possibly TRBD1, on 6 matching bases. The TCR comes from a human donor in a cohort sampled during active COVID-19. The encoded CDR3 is CASSEANRAAYNSPLHF. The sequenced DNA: TGTGCCAGCAGTGAAGCAAACAGGGCAGCCTATAATTCACCCCTCCACTTT.